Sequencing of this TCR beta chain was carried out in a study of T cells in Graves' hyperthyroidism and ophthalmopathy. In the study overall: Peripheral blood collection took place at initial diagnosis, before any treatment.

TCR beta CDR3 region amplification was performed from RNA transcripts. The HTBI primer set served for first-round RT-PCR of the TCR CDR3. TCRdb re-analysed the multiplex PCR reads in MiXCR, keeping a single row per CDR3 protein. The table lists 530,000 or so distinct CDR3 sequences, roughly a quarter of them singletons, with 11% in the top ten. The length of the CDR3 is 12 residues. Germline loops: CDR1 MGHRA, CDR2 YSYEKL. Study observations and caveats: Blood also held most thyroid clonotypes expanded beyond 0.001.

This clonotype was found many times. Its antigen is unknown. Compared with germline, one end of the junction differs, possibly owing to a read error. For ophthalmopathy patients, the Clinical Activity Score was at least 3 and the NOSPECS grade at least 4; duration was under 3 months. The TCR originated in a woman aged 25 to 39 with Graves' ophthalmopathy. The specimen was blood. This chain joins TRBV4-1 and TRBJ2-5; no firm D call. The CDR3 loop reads CASSHPQETQYF. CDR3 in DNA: TGCGCCAGCAGCCACCCCCAAGAGACTCAGTACTTC.